This T cell receptor (beta chain) was sequenced during a study of PD-L1 blockade in urothelial cancer (dated by TCRdb to between 2016 and 2019). Describing the broader study: Therapy was started in the mid-2010s for all patients, and atezolizumab 1,200 mg was administered intravenously every 3 weeks. About nine tenths of the roughly 29 patients were identified as males with urothelial cancer of bladder origin, and a prior smoking history was reported by 18 of 29 patients. An ECOG performance status of 0 or 1 was recorded for the patients, and 0 to 3 prior chemotherapy regimens had been received by the patients. Blood samples were analyzed 3 weeks after the start of treatment (second dose) and 6 weeks after the start of treatment. Blood samples yielded a median of roughly 150,000 T cells and around 80,000 unique TCRs, with median clonality 0.080. The study, an exploratory multi-omic analysis, examined somatic, immune and clinical correlates of response to PD-L1 blockade with atezolizumab in urothelial cancer. TCR sequencing covered pretreatment tumor samples and matched, serially collected peripheral blood taken before and after atezolizumab treatment. Durable clinical benefit meant progression-free survival longer than 6 months, and TCR features were also tested against progression-free and overall survival. In the same patients, pretreatment tumors underwent whole exome sequencing and RNA sequencing in addition to TCR sequencing. Durable clinical benefit was achieved by nine patients but not by the remaining 20. Pretreatment blood TCR-seq was available for 27 to 30 patients, at least one posttreatment blood collection was obtained for about 25 patients, and tumor TCR-seq was available for about 25 patients. The full study reports these points: Because the sample size was small (n of about 29) and many exploratory analyses were performed, the results are intended to be hypothesis-generating. Improved progression-free and overall survival was found to be associated with pretreatment peripheral blood TCR clonality below the median. At 3 weeks after the start of treatment, tumor-associated TCR clones in peripheral blood had expanded more in patients with durable benefit (n ≈ 20, p = 0.022).

Synthetic TCR analog templates were spiked into each PCR so that absolute template abundance could be estimated from read counts. The immunoSEQ assay used bias-controlled V and J gene primers to amplify TCRbeta CDR3 regions from genomic DNA. Sequencing of rearranged TCRbeta segments was performed at approximately 20X coverage. As for the authors' bioinformatics: Sequencing errors were corrected by clustering, and CDR3s were annotated against IMGT so that V, D and J genes could be assigned. Only productive TCRbeta rearrangements were used in downstream analyses, excluding out-of-frame or stop-codon sequences. Clonality was calculated as one minus the Shannon entropy normalized by the log of the number of unique productive sequences. Fisher's exact test with Benjamini-Hochberg correction, at a threshold of adjusted p below 0.01, was used to find clones that differed between time points or between blood and tumor. The table was pulled from immuneACCESS by TCRdb, which kept in-frame rearrangements only. Such tables lose some clones; where checked, under half of the loss comes from unresolved V genes, and the rest has no known cause. The V and J calls and the clone size are those of that table, but D and trimming were determined from the DNA. In all, the sample holds about 43,000 clones, and 88% of those were seen once. In total, the top ten clones hold around 14% of the sample.

The cohort comprised about 30 patients with locally advanced or metastatic urothelial carcinoma treated at Memorial Sloan Kettering on a trial protocol. Peripheral blood mononuclear cells were collected from each patient pretreatment and during treatment, giving between 1 and 8 total time points per patient. The Qiagen DNeasy Blood extraction kit was used to purify genomic DNA from total PBMCs and from tumor samples. PBMCs were collected pretreatment and during treatment, and were isolated and stored as previously described. V ends up 4 bases short and J 5 bases short, with an unmatched junction base count of 6. Per the germline V gene, SQVTM is the CDR1 and ANQGSEA is the CDR2. Measured from the cysteine to the phenylalanine, the CDR3 is 13 residues long. Only the CDR3 DNA stays, 39 bases, in frame from base 1. Comment on this clone: This clone's antigen is unknown. No much larger clonotype is one base removed from it; base qualities were not supplied.

This clonotype was obtained from a woman in her fifties or sixties with urothelial cancer. The input for sequencing was PBMCs, taken around atezolizumab (anti-PD-L1) treatment. The sequence links TRBV29-1 to TRBJ2-7, and 9 bases in between align with TRBD1. CDR3 loop: CSVGGQGLHEQYF. The bases read TGCAGCGTTGGGGGACAGGGACTCCACGAGCAGTACTTC.